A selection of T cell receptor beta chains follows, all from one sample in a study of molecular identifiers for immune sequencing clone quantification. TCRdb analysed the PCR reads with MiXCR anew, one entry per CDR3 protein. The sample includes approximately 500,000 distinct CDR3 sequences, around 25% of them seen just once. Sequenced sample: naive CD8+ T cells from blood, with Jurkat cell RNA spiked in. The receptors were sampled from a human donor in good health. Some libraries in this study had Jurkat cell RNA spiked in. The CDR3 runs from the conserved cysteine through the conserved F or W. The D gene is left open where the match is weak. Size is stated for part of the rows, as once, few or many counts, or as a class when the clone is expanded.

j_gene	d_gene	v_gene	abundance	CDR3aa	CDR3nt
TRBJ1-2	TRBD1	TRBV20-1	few	CSARDRDRNYGYTF	TGCAGTGCTAGAGATCGGGACAGAAACTATGGCTACACCTTC
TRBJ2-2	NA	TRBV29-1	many	CSVLGVPGELFF	TGCAGCGTCCTAGGCGTGCCCGGGGAGCTGTTTTTT
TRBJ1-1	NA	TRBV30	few	CAWSVFGNTEAFF	TGTGCCTGGAGTGTTTTCGGAAACACTGAAGCTTTCTTT
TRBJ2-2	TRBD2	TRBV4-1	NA	CASSQDLGLNSTGELFF	TGCGCCAGCAGCCAGGACCTGGGACTAAACTCCACCGGGGAGCTGTTTTTT
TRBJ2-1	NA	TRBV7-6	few	CASSNTEVSYNEQFF	TGTGCCAGCAGTAATACCGAGGTTTCCTACAATGAGCAGTTCTTC
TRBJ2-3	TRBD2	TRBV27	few	CASSFGLAATDTQYF	TGTGCCAGCAGTTTCGGGCTAGCGGCCACAGATACGCAGTATTTT
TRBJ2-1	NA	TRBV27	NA	CASSLTGPSNEQFF	TGTGCCAGCAGTTTAACGGGACCAAGCAATGAGCAGTTCTTC
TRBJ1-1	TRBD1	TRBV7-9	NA	CASSPRDRATESFF	TGTGCCAGCAGCCCCAGGGACAGGGCCACTGAATCTTTCTTT
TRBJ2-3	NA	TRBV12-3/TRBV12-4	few	CASSFIGGSTDTQYF	TGTGCCAGCAGTTTCATAGGGGGTAGCACAGATACGCAGTATTTT
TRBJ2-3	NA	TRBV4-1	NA	CASSQDFGATTDTQYF	TGCGCCAGCAGCCAAGATTTTGGGGCGACCACAGATACGCAGTATTTT
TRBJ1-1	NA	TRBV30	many	CAWIGTYNTEAFF	TGTGCCTGGATCGGGACTTACAACACTGAAGCTTTCTTT
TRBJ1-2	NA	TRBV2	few	CASGGRGGYGYTF	TGTGCCAGCGGCGGCAGGGGAGGGTATGGCTACACCTTC
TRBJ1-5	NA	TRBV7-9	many	CASSLDTWGEYQPQHF	TGTGCCAGCAGTTTAGACACGTGGGGGGAGTATCAGCCCCAGCATTTT
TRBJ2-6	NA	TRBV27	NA	CASSLSLIKGANVLTF	TGTGCCAGCAGTTTATCTCTAATAAAAGGGGCCAACGTCCTGACTTTC
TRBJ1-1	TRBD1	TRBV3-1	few	CASSQALPGTGALNTEAFF	TGTGCCAGCAGCCAAGCCTTGCCTGGGACAGGGGCACTGAACACTGAAGCTTTCTTT
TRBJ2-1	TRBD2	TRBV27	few	CASSPEAGALAEQFF	TGTGCCAGCAGTCCGGAAGCGGGAGCCCTAGCTGAGCAGTTCTTC
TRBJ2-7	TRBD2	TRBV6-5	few	CASSYPAAGGSYEQYF	TGTGCCAGCAGTTATCCCGCAGCGGGGGGATCCTACGAGCAGTACTTC
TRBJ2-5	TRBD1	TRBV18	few	CASSPTGSGQETQYF	TGTGCCAGCTCACCGACAGGGTCAGGCCAAGAGACCCAGTACTTC
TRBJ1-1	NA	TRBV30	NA	CAWDGSGGTEAFF	TGTGCCTGGGACGGGAGCGGCGGCACTGAAGCTTTCTTT
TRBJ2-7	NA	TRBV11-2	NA	CACSLVAGDEQYF	TGTGCCTGCAGCTTAGTTGCGGGCGACGAGCAGTACTTC
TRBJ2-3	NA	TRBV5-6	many	CASSPSATSTDTQYF	TGTGCCAGCAGCCCTAGCGCAACCAGCACAGATACGCAGTATTTT
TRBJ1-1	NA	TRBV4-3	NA	CASSQSVGGTEAYF	TGCGCCAGCAGCCAATCGGTGGGGGGAACTGAAGCTTACTTT
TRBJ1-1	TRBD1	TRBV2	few	CASSGNPDRGRPGTEAFF	TGTGCCAGCAGCGGGAATCCGGACAGGGGGCGCCCGGGCACTGAAGCTTTCTTT
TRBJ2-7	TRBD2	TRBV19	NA	CASSIGLAGGNEQYF	TGTGCCAGTAGTATTGGCCTAGCGGGGGGGAACGAGCAGTACTTC
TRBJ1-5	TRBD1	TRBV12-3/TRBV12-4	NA	CASRRGTGLYKPQHF	TGTGCCAGCAGGCGCGGGACAGGGCTTTATAAGCCCCAGCATTTT
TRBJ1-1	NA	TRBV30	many	CASPSTDALNTEAFF	TGTGCCTCCCCCTCAACCGACGCTCTGAACACTGAAGCTTTCTTT
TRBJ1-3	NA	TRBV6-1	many	CASSEAPGTSYSGNTIYF	TGTGCCAGCAGTGAAGCGCCGGGGACCTCTTACTCTGGAAACACCATATATTTT
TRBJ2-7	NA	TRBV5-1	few	CASSLGQGTQYEQYF	TGCGCCAGCAGCTTGGGGCAGGGGACCCAATACGAGCAGTACTTC
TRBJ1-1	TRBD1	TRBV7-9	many	CASSWDRDSMNTEAFF	TGTGCCAGCAGCTGGGACCGGGACAGCATGAACACTGAAGCTTTCTTT
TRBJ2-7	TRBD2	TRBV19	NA	CASTSGGTYEQYF	TGTGCCAGCACTAGCGGGGGGACGTACGAGCAGTACTTC
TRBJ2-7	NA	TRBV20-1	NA	CSARVPTASSYEQYF	TGCAGTGCTAGGGTCCCCACAGCGAGCTCCTACGAGCAGTACTTC
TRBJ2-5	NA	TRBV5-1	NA	CASSFEDGQETQYF	TGCGCCAGCAGCTTTGAAGACGGCCAAGAGACCCAGTACTTC